This T cell receptor beta chain emerged from a study of cytomegalovirus exposure and HLA in healthy donors (dated by TCRdb to the late 2010s). In the study overall: An earlier analysis of roughly 630 of the donors reported 250 to 300 Gb of sequence data and around 110 million unique TCR beta sequences from 150 million to 200 million T cells. An early release that covered some 640 HLA-typed donors contained approximately 300 gigabases of sequencing data and tens of millions of unique TCR sequences. Of the 300 to 450 genotyped donors, roughly 80% were placed in the genetic ancestry cluster associated with self-reported Caucasian donors. The study was designed to test whether signatures of past pathogen exposure could be identified by cataloging public T cell receptors. Using immunosequencing, the study profiled T cell repertoires from some 670 subjects and related those repertoires to cytomegalovirus serostatus. Along with the roughly 700-subject first cohort, a separate validation cohort of more than 90 different subjects was used. The study combined high-throughput TCR immunosequencing, statistical association of individual TCRs with disease status, and machine learning to predict cytomegalovirus infection status. A later analysis re-examined previously published TCR beta repertoires from roughly 720 donors and added high-resolution HLA genotyping to investigate patterns of TCR occurrence. Rather than drawing on any new phenotypic data, the later analysis identified candidate immune exposures from TCR beta sequences and the way those sequences occurred across donors. To decide whether each TCR beta V gene segment behaved as functional or pseudogenic, an earlier analysis of some 600 of the donors relied on high-throughput TCR beta sequencing. Donor age, sex, ethnicity and CMV serostatus were compiled together with the repertoire data. In a later genetic analysis, genome-wide SNP genotypes for about three fifths of the 666 donors were used, and that subset was treated as a discovery cohort. All discovery cohort repertoires had been generated using a single sequencing platform. HLA typing included class I and class II loci at four-digit resolution. The number of donors typed differed by locus, with roughly 620-630 for A, B, C, DRB1 and DQB1, 522 for DQA1, over 600 for DPA1, and some 440 for DPB1. Because of strong linkage in the cohort, roughly five DR-DQ haplotypes were treated as single units for association and clustering. Across roughly 420 genotyped donors of the cohort, an average of 235,054 unique TCR beta nucleotide sequences per donor were sequenced, and about a sixth of those sequences were non-productive. Study-wide findings and limitations: The classifier was reported to diagnose cytomegalovirus status with high specificity and sensitivity in both the original cohort and the validation cohort. A further reported finding was that TCR beta sequences accurately predicted the HLA-A and HLA-B alleles for most subjects in the first cohort. The sequencing pipeline was judged likely to have produced a cluster of highly shared sequence variants as a technical artifact. The 87-base-pair reads could not distinguish some IMGT-functional V segments, including TRBV6-2 and TRBV6-3, so those segments were excluded. A later genetic analysis associated a missense DCLRE1C variant with V-gene and J-gene trimming of TCR beta chains, and an independent cohort replicated the association. The authors suggested that the approach could potentially be generalized to other disease states and immunological phenotypes. At a false discovery rate of 0.05, a later analysis linked fewer than 20,000 TCR beta sequences to specific HLA alleles. In a later analysis, HLA-associated TCR beta chains showed more clonal expansion and lower generation probabilities than non-associated chains that were equally common. Most TCR sequences were seen in very few donors, while some public TCRs were found in many individuals. The earlier analysis of fewer than 750 of the donors excluded over 15 rarely observed V segments, including chromosome 9 orphons, because counts were too low. Immune exposure information for the cohort was limited to CMV serostatus. In a later genetic analysis, fewer N-insertions in productive TCRs were reported among donors in an Asian-associated ancestry cluster than the approximately 670-donor mean. A total of 150 to 200 TCR beta chains were listed by the study as associated with cytomegalovirus. According to a later analysis, TCR association rates differed among HLA loci, with DRB1 alleles showing the most associated TCRs and HLA-C alleles showing the fewest. Roughly uniform sequencing depth across donors was assumed in presence/absence analyses, although this assumption may not hold. Correlated functional status among segregating V segments might reflect linkage disequilibrium, but an unknown experimental factor could not be ruled out. When HLA alleles, especially DR and DQ, strongly co-occurred, attributing TCR associations to individual alleles was difficult. HLA typing was unavailable for some donors at each locus, so association tests used only the typed subset. A later analysis reported that several top co-occurrence clusters appeared linked to parvovirus B19, influenza, CMV and Epstein-Barr virus. In an earlier analysis of approximately 600 of the donors, most TCR beta V segments were observed in productive rearrangements about 87% or about 30% of the time, broadly matching IMGT annotations. This cohort had only TCR beta chains sequenced, and the lack of alpha or paired-chain data limited which features could be detected. A few of the identified cytomegalovirus-associated TCR beta chains were confirmed in vitro to be specific for cytomegalovirus antigens. A later analysis found that most CMV-associated TCR beta chains appeared HLA-restricted, with HLA associations seemingly driven largely by CMV exposure.

V drops 5 bases and J drops 2 bases, leaving 13 bases in between. Counted from cysteine to phenylalanine, this CDR3 has 14 amino acids. Only the CDR3 region is kept as DNA, spanning 42 bases read in frame from base 1. The CDR1 and CDR2 encoded by the germline V gene are SGHRS and YFSETQ. Notes on this clone: Its antigen has not been determined. No much larger clone is present one base from it, and per-base qualities are unavailable.

Receptors were amplified or captured by the immunoSEQ multiplex PCR assay. The multiplex PCR relied on a mix of 60 forward primers for TCR Vbeta segments and 13 reverse primers for TCR Jbeta segments. The CDR3 region of rearranged TCR beta genes was amplified from genomic DNA with a multiplex PCR assay. The Illumina HiSeq System was used to sequence the amplified TCR beta libraries as 87-base-pair reads. Turning to the authors' computational methods: A later analysis counted 65 million to 90 million unique TCR beta chains across the 666 repertoires, and about 10 million of these chains were shared by at least two donors. Raw reads were error-corrected and collapsed into unique sequences with a nearest-neighbor algorithm that merged closely related sequences to remove PCR and sequencing errors. CDR3 sequences were aligned to IMGT reference sequences to assign V, D and J gene segments. For a sequence to be retained, at least a six-nucleotide match to both a V gene segment and a J gene segment was required. Rearrangements were called productive when the CDR3 lacked stop codons and stayed in frame with V and J; all others were non-productive. Following IMGT convention, CDR3 was defined as the stretch from the second conserved V-encoded cysteine to the conserved J-encoded phenylalanine. The earlier analysis of around 640 of the donors excluded sequences that lacked an unambiguous match to a single V gene segment. In an earlier analysis of some 590 of the donors, a V segment was called functional when productive rearrangements were above 56.7%, and segregating when the standard deviation between donors exceeded 5%. A statistical classification framework was built for diagnosing cytomegalovirus status from the catalog of TCR beta chain sequences. In a later analysis, TCR nucleotide sequences were compared against IMGT/GENE-DB human TR gene sequences so that V and J genes could be assigned. In a later analysis, CDR3 sequences and most-parsimonious VDJ recombination scenarios were assigned using the TCRdist pipeline. In a later analysis, each TCR beta chain was defined by its CDR3 amino acid sequence together with its V-gene family, and reads lacking a unique V-gene family were excluded. As a way to deal with suspected cross-contamination and a sequencing artifact, a later analysis dropped 450 to 700 nucleotide sequences that were highly shared and had low generation probability. A later analysis calculated a clonal expansion index for each public chain from normalized within-repertoire ranks of inferred template counts. Generation probabilities in a later analysis came from a VDJ recombination model fitted to out-of-frame rearrangements, and those results were checked against IGoR. In a later analysis, hypergeometric tests were used to score TCR-TCR, TCR-HLA and TCR-CMV co-occurrence, with a repertoire-size bias correction applied to TCR pairs. A later analysis estimated false discovery rates by permuting HLA or CMV assignments 20 times. In a later analysis, co-occurring TCRs were grouped with DBSCAN, and TCRdist sequence similarity was added when clustering was performed within HLA-allele-positive subsets. For co-occurrence clustering, repertoires with fewer than 30,000 or more than 120,000 public chains were excluded, along with five repertoires with anomalous nucleotide sharing. TCRdb took this table from immuneACCESS and kept in-frame rearrangements with V and J called. Such tables lack part of the clones; where checked against another copy, unresolved V genes explain under half of the gap, and the rest is unexplained. The D gene and trimming were derived from the DNA, and the V and J assignments and clone size from that table. The sample table shows 70,000 to 100,000 clones, and 69% are seen once. In total, the top ten clones hold approximately 2.9% of the sample.

In total, roughly 670 healthy bone marrow donors made up the cohort. At the time of sampling, all cohort members were nominally healthy, though unrecorded immune exposures were likely present. The donor tested CMV seronegative, placing the donor among the 300 to 450 seronegative members of the cohort. A peripheral blood sample was collected from each donor, and TCR beta sequencing was performed on peripheral blood mononuclear cells. The Qiagen DNeasy Blood Extraction Kit was used to extract genomic DNA from the blood cell samples. This TCR derives from a man aged 45-60 years in good health and CMV-seronegative. The chain uses TRBV5-1 and TRBJ2-5; the D gene is perhaps TRBD1, from 5 matching bases. The sequencing sample was made of PBMCs. The DNA sequence follows: TGCGCCAGCAGGCTTCAGGGCAATCAAGAGACCCAGTACTTC. The translation is CASRLQGNQETQYF.